This paragraph covers one TCR beta chain sequence. The record originates from a study of blood T cell repertoires in COVID-19. Study overall: PBMCs, B-cell-depleted T cells, or T cells were the source of the cDNA or gDNA that made up the material.

Authors' data handling: Reference gene primers were amplified, and this amplification served to estimate nucleated cell counts. The protocol was immunoSEQ multiplex PCR, while the TCRdb copy is restricted to in-frame clones and leaves out a portion. V, J and clone size derive from that table, while D and trimming were established from the DNA sequence. This sample has around 220,000 clones, with approximately 82% found just once. Trimming took 0 bases from V and 8 from J, leaving 13 bases between them. Germline assignment: CDR1 LGHDT and CDR2 YNNKEL (reference sequence). The length of the CDR3 is 14 residues.

V usage is TRBV3-1 (or the pseudogene TRBV3-2) and J usage is TRBJ1-2; no clear D. The clonotype originates from an elderly woman with active or convalescent COVID-19. Source material: peripheral blood. The CDR3 DNA sequence: TGTGCCAGCAGCCAAGACGGTGCGGGCCGAGGCTACACCTTC. Translated: CASSQDGAGRGYTF.